This entry lists 22 T cell receptor beta chains sequenced from one sample in a study of Ad26.COV2.S vaccination and SARS-CoV-2 variants. Treatment given: 15 to 20 received Ad26.COV2.S at low or high dose, single or two shots; several received placebo; per-sample allocation not given. Each sample was drawn 63 days after the first injection (of vaccine or placebo). Generated by immunoSEQ multiplex PCR, the TCRdb table keeps only in-frame clones and is missing some. The sample records some 370,000 clones, 83% being singletons. This sample comprised peripheral blood, obtained in a trial of Ad26.COV2.S vaccine versus placebo. The receptors were sampled from a person aged 18-65 years who received the Ad26.COV2.S COVID-19 vaccine or a placebo.

Of note for this clone: The junction departs from germline at one end; a sequencing error may be responsible. V gene TRBV5-1 combines with J gene TRBJ1-6; 7 bases are shared with TRBD1. Germline CDR1 SGHRS, CDR2 YFSETQ. The CDR3 has 16 residues. The CDR3 loop is CVSKVNGQAGGSPLHF. CDR3 sequence (DNA): TGCGTCAGCAAGGTTAACGGACAGGCTGGGGGATCACCCCTCCACTTT.

This sequence joins TRBV7-2 and TRBJ2-3; the D gene is possibly TRBD2 (7 bases). The CDR3 runs to 15 residues. From germline, CDR1 is SGHTA and CDR2 FQGNSA. Trimming removed 5 bases from V and 3 bases from J, with 15 bases in between. The CDR3 DNA sequence: TGTGCCAGCAGCCAGATGCGGGGGCAGACAGATACGCAGTATTTT. This encodes CASSQMRGQTDTQYF.

The rearrangement joins TRBV27 to TRBJ1-5; D call uncertain. Trimming left V 4 bases short and J 6 bases short, with 10 bases between. CDR1 MNHEY and CDR2 SMNVEV come from the germline V gene (reference sequence). The CDR3 covers 13 residues. The CDR3 DNA sequence: TGTGCCAGCAGTTCCGCCTGGGCTCAGCCCCAGCATTTT. Protein: CASSSAWAQPQHF.

The V call is TRBV4-3, the J call TRBJ2-4; the match to TRBD1 covers 7 bases. Germline loops: CDR1 LGHNA, CDR2 YSLEER. V lost 1 base to trimming and J lost 9 bases; unmatched junction nucleotides: 9. The CDR3 is 15 amino acids. The CDR3 spells CASSQVRGRGSIQYF. In DNA, the CDR3 is TGCGCCAGCAGCCAAGTCAGGGGCAGGGGGTCCATTCAGTACTTC.

The chain joins TRBV5-5 to TRBJ2-5; TRBD1 is a possible D gene (6 bases). The germline V and J ends were trimmed by 4 bases and 1 base, with 11 bases remaining between them. The CDR3 loop spans 14 amino acids. The germline V gene encodes CDR1 SGHKS and CDR2 YYEKEE (reference sequence). CDR3 region: CASSLNRVQETQYF. The CDR3 DNA follows: TGTGCCAGCAGCCTGAACAGGGTCCAAGAGACCCAGTACTTC.

This clone was seen a handful of times. CDR3 nucleotide sequence: TGCGCCAGCAGCTTGGCCTCAGGGTCCTATGGCTACACCTTC. The encoded protein is CASSLASGSYGYTF. The gene calls are TRBV5-1 and TRBJ1-2; TRBD1 is a possible D gene (5 bases). CDR1 SGHRS and CDR2 YFSETQ come from the germline V gene. Trimming shortened V by 0 bases and J by 4 bases, and 10 bases separated the two germline ends. The CDR3 is made up of 14 amino acids.

The chain has TRBV5-1 and TRBJ1-2; D possibly corresponds to TRBD1 (5 bases). Per germline, CDR1 SGHRS and CDR2 YFSETQ. CDR3 length: 14 amino acids. Trimming removed 0 bases from V and 8 bases from J, with 14 bases in between. CDR3 bases: TGCGCCAGCAGCTTGGGAGGGGCAGGACGCGGCTACACCTTC. Its translation is CASSLGGAGRGYTF.

The V call is TRBV19, the J call TRBJ1-2, with TRBD1 as a possible D gene (5 bases). The germline V gene encodes CDR1 LNHDA and CDR2 SQIVND (reference sequence). CDR3 size: 13 residues. V dropped 5 bases and J dropped 8 bases, with 15 bases sitting between them. CDR3 in DNA: TGTGCCAGTAGTGTAAACCAGGGACGGGGCTACACCTTC. Amino acid sequence: CASSVNQGRGYTF.

The CDR3 DNA follows: TGTGCCAGCTCACCAGATGGGTATACGCAGTATTTT. Translation gives CASSPDGYTQYF. V gene TRBV18 combines with J gene TRBJ2-3; no reliable D call. The V and J ends lost 2 bases and 7 bases respectively, with 7 bases between them. The CDR3 covers 12 residues. Germline CDR1 is KGHSH and CDR2 is LQKENI.

This chain uses TRBV12-2 with TRBJ2-2; the D call in the table, TRBD1, was not verified against the DNA. TRBV12-2 is assigned pseudogene status. The CDR3 loop spans 11 amino acids. In nucleotides, the CDR3 is TGTCCAGTAAGTAGGGGAAGGGAGCTGTTTTTT. This encodes CPVSRGRELFF.

V is TRBV3-1 (or the pseudogene TRBV3-2) and J is TRBJ2-1; 11 nucleotides align to TRBD2. V gave up 6 bases and J gave up 12 bases; unmatched junction bases: 4. Germline V gives CDR1 LGHDT, CDR2 YNNKEL (reference sequence). There are 12 residues in the CDR3. This CDR3 is CASRPTSGGQFF. CDR3 DNA sequence: TGTGCCAGCAGACCTACTAGCGGGGGGCAGTTCTTC.

The chain combines TRBV27 with TRBJ2-3; TRBD2 aligns across 7 bases. The germline CDR1 and CDR2 sequences are MNHEY and SMNVEV (reference sequence). V gave up 10 bases and J gave up 6 bases; unmatched junction bases: 13. The CDR3 spans 14 residues. The CDR3 protein is CATQLGAGWDTQYF. The CDR3 DNA reads as TGTGCCACCCAACTAGGAGCGGGGTGGGATACGCAGTATTTT.

This clone was observed a handful of times. The V and J genes are TRBV24-1 and TRBJ1-6, with 10 bases identical to TRBD1. Germline V gene data show CDR1 as KGHDR and CDR2 as SFDVKD. After removal of 5 bases from V and 1 base from J, the junction contained 4 bases not matched to a gene. The CDR3 consists of 17 residues. DNA of the CDR3: TGTGCCACCAGTGTTGGACAGGGGGAGTCCTATAATTCACCCCTCCACTTT. As protein: CATSVGQGESYNSPLHF.

The chain uses TRBV30 and TRBJ1-2; D is unresolved. V was trimmed by 1 base and J by 0 bases, leaving 12 bases between them. Germline CDR1 reads GTSNPN; CDR2 reads SVGIG (reference sequence). The CDR3 is 15 residues long. The CDR3 protein is CAWSGWVGANYGYTF. In DNA form, the CDR3 reads TGTGCCTGGAGTGGCTGGGTGGGAGCTAACTATGGCTACACCTTC. The full variable domain, with the rest looked up from reference TRBV30 and TRBJ1-2, is SQTIHQWPATLVQPVGSPLSLECTVEGTSNPNLYWYRQAAGRGLQLLFYSVGIGQISSEVPQNLSASRPQDRQFILSSKKLLLSDSGFYLCAWSGWVGANYGYTFGSGTRLTVV.

This rearrangement joins TRBV6-5 to TRBJ1-5; no clear D gene. CDR1 MNHEY and CDR2 SVGAGI come from the germline V gene. The length of the CDR3 is 13 residues. V was cut by 10 bases and J by 0 bases, with 10 bases left in between. CDR3 DNA: TGTGCCACCGCACCCTATAGCAATCAGCCCCAGCATTTT. Its translation: CATAPYSNQPQHF.

The J gene is TRBJ2-7, the V gene TRBV19, with 8 nucleotides matching TRBD2. J lost 6 bases, V lost 3 bases, and 7 bases had no gene match. Germline V gene data show CDR1 as LNHDA and CDR2 as SQIVND (reference sequence). This CDR3 contains 14 residues. CDR3 in amino acids: CASSMSGAGGEQYF. The CDR3 nucleotides read TGTGCCAGTAGTATGTCAGGGGCGGGAGGCGAGCAGTACTTC.

The V and J genes are TRBV11-2 and TRBJ2-1; no definite D call. The germline V gene has CDR1 SGHAT and CDR2 FQNNGV. The CDR3 sequence is 14 residues long. Trimming took 0 bases from V and 7 from J, leaving 10 bases between them. CDR3 nucleotides: TGTGCCAGCAGCTTAGATCAGGTTTTGAATGAGCAGTTCTTC. Translation: CASSLDQVLNEQFF.

The chain combines TRBV9 with TRBJ1-6; TRBD1 aligns across 7 bases. The CDR3 has 16 amino acids. Trimming cost V 0 bases and J 9 bases; bases outside gene matches: 9. CDR1 and CDR2 from the germline V gene are SGDLS and YYNGEE. The CDR3 sequence: CASSVGTIRQGSPLHF. CDR3 nucleotide sequence: TGTGCCAGCAGCGTAGGAACGATACGACAGGGTTCACCCCTCCACTTT.

The chain links TRBV3-1 (or the pseudogene TRBV3-2) to TRBJ2-5; 8 bases line up with TRBD2. Germline trimming cut 4 bases from V and 5 bases from J; bases unmatched to any gene: 15. This CDR3 contains 17 residues. Germline CDR1 LGHDT, CDR2 YNNKEL (reference sequence). CDR3 sequence (DNA): TGTGCCAGCAGCCCACGCGGGGGGCAGGGAGGTAGGGAGACCCAGTACTTC. Its protein product is CASSPRGGQGGRETQYF.

The rearrangement links TRBV27 to TRBJ2-3; no reliable D call. The CDR3 is made up of 14 amino acids. The germline CDR1 and CDR2 sequences are MNHEY and SMNVEV (reference sequence). Trimming shortened V by 3 bases and J by 1 base, and 8 bases separated the two germline ends. Here the CDR3 reads CASSFSKGTDTQYF. CDR3 bases: TGTGCCAGCAGTTTTAGTAAGGGCACAGATACGCAGTATTTT.

The rearrangement uses TRBV13 and TRBJ2-7; TRBD2 agrees at 10 bases. J lost 7 bases, V lost 5 bases, and 14 bases had no gene match. Germline CDR1 reads PRHDT; CDR2 reads FYEKMQ (reference sequence). The CDR3 extends over 16 amino acids. In DNA form, the CDR3 reads TGTGCCAGCAGCCCTACCGGGCTAGCGGGAGTGAGGGAGCAGTACTTC. Its translation: CASSPTGLAGVREQYF.

The chain has TRBV7-7 and TRBJ2-5; TRBD2 agrees at 9 bases. The V and J ends lost 5 bases and 5 bases, in that order; junction bases with no gene match: 15. Germline assignment: CDR1 SSHAT and CDR2 FNYEAQ (reference sequence). The CDR3 loop spans 17 amino acids. The CDR3 spells CASSLTLGGGARETQYF. CDR3 nucleotides: TGTGCCAGCAGCCTTACCTTAGGCGGGGGGGCTAGGGAGACCCAGTACTTC.